The 30 T cell receptor beta chains below were found in one sample sequenced in a study of shared clonotypes between healthy human individuals. Repertoires were generated with immunoSEQ multiplex PCR, while TCRdb's copy carries only in-frame clones and drops some. Here the sample spans some 1 million clones, around 74% being singletons. Material: memory CD4+ T cells sorted from blood. As for subset: CD45RA-negative fraction. The receptors were gathered from a man younger than 35 in good health.

This clone was picked up one time. This chain uses TRBV4-1 with TRBJ2-1, with D hard to call. Trimming shortened V by 5 bases and J by 0 bases, and 8 bases separated the two germline ends. CDR3 length equals 14 residues. Germline V CDR1 and CDR2: MGHRA, YSYEKL. The CDR3 sequence: CASSSQASYNEQFF. As DNA, the CDR3 is TGCGCCAGCAGCTCTCAAGCCTCCTACAATGAGCAGTTCTTC.

The genes are TRBV19 and TRBJ2-3; 12 bases align to TRBD2. From germline, CDR1 is LNHDA and CDR2 SQIVND (reference sequence). This CDR3 is built from 18 residues. V gave up 4 bases and J gave up 2 bases; unmatched junction bases: 10. The CDR3 coding sequence is TGTGCCAGTAGTAGGACCCTTACTAGCGGGAGGCCCACAGATACGCAGTATTTT. Its protein product is CASSRTLTSGRPTDTQYF.

This chain joins TRBV2 and TRBJ1-1; D remains unclear. This CDR3 region has 16 residues. The V end lost 0 bases, the J end lost 1 base, and 12 bases lay between the germline ends. Looked up from germline, CDR1 is SNHLY and CDR2 is FYNNEI. The CDR3: CASSEALRAENTEAFF. DNA of the CDR3: TGTGCCAGCAGTGAAGCGCTTCGGGCAGAGAACACTGAAGCTTTCTTT.

V and J are TRBV5-1 and TRBJ2-3; possible D gene TRBD2, 7 bases. The germline V gene encodes CDR1 SGHRS and CDR2 YFSETQ. CDR3 size: 17 residues. Trimming pared 2 bases from V and 4 bases from J, leaving 20 bases between. Written as DNA, the CDR3 is TGCGCCAGCAGCTTCCTAAATACAGGGAGGGGACCAGATACGCAGTATTTT. It is translated as CASSFLNTGRGPDTQYF.

CDR3 residues: CASSLVRGYSGNTIYF. For the CDR3, the DNA is TGTGCCAGCAGCTTAGTGAGGGGGTACTCTGGAAACACCATATATTTT. The chain has TRBV7-9 and TRBJ1-3, with D perhaps TRBD1 (6 bases). Trimming took 1 base from V and 0 from J, leaving 10 bases between them. CDR1 and CDR2 (germline): SEHNR, FQNEAQ (reference sequence). CDR3 length: 16 amino acids. The entire variable domain, with the rest obtained from reference TRBV7-9 and TRBJ1-3, is as follows: DTGVSQNPRHKITKRGQNVTFRCDPISEHNRLYWYRQTLGQGPEFLTYFQNEAQLEKSRLLSDRFSAERPKGSFSTLEIQRTEQGDSAMYLCASSLVRGYSGNTIYFGEGSWLTVV.

This chain connects TRBV18 to TRBJ2-5, with D perhaps TRBD1 or TRBD2 (5 bases each). Trimming shortened V by 6 bases and J by 4 bases, and 15 bases separated the two germline ends. CDR1 is KGHSH, CDR2 LQKENI, per germline. The CDR3 spans 14 residues. The CDR3, as DNA: TGTGCCAGCTCCCCCGCTGGGGGAAGAGAGACCCAGTACTTC. Residues: CASSPAGGRETQYF. Using reference TRBV18 and TRBJ2-5 for the parts outside the CDR3, the full variable domain is NAGVMQNPRHLVRRRGQEARLRCSPMKGHSHVYWYRQLPEEGLKFMVYLQKENIIDESGMPKERFSAEFPKEGPSILRIQQVVRGDSAAYFCASSPAGGRETQYFGPGTRLLVL.

V is TRBV6-6 and J is TRBJ2-1; D possibly corresponds to TRBD1 (6 bases). CDR1 is MNHNY, CDR2 SVGAGI, per germline (reference sequence). The CDR3 extends over 14 amino acids. V lost 6 bases to trimming and J lost 2 bases, with 11 bases between them. This chain's CDR3 is CASSFKGAYNEQFF. In nucleotides, the CDR3 is TGTGCCAGCAGCTTCAAGGGGGCCTACAATGAGCAGTTCTTC.

This clone was picked up a small number of times. The chain couples TRBV5-6 to TRBJ1-3; D may be TRBD1 (5 bases). Germline CDR1 is SGHDT and CDR2 is YYEEEE. CDR3 length: 18 amino acids. Between the trimmed V and J ends, which lost 0 bases and 8 bases, there was a span of 24 bases. CDR3 sequence reads: CASSLVGGKPGTADTIYF. CDR3 bases: TGTGCCAGCAGCTTGGTGGGGGGGAAACCCGGGACTGCGGACACCATATATTTT. The full variable domain, completed using reference TRBV5-6 and TRBJ1-3, is DAGVTQSPTHLIKTRGQQVTLRCSPKSGHDTVSWYQQALGQGPQFIFQYYEEEERQRGNFPDRFSGHQFPNYSSELNVNALLLGDSALYLCASSLVGGKPGTADTIYFGEGSWLTVV.

This clone showed up just a few times. The chain couples TRBV2 to TRBJ2-7; TRBD1 aligns across 11 bases. There are 14 residues in the CDR3. Germline V CDR1 and CDR2: SNHLY, FYNNEI. Trimming removed 7 bases from V and 6 bases from J; junction bases left unmatched: 8. CDR3 bases: TGTGCCAGCACCCCAGGACAGGGGGCCTTCGAGCAGTACTTC. Its translation is CASTPGQGAFEQYF.

This sequence joins TRBV9 and TRBJ2-2; D remains ambiguous. The CDR3 is made up of 15 amino acids. Trimming cost V 1 base and J 1 base, with 8 bases left between them. Germline V gives CDR1 SGDLS, CDR2 YYNGEE. CDR3 sequence (DNA): TGTGCCAGCAGCGTAATGCCGGAGAACACCGGGGAGCTGTTTTTT. Its protein product is CASSVMPENTGELFF.

The chain employs TRBV10-2 and TRBJ2-5; D remains ambiguous. Trimming took 8 bases from V and 1 from J, leaving 11 bases between them. Germline assignment: CDR1 WSHSY and CDR2 SAAADI. CDR3 size: 13 residues. The CDR3: CASAVQAQETQYF. CDR3 DNA sequence: TGCGCCAGCGCAGTCCAAGCCCAAGAGACCCAGTACTTC.

This clone showed up just once. This chain uses TRBV7-2 with TRBJ2-2; D remains ambiguous. Germline V gene sequence: CDR1 SGHTA, CDR2 FQGNSA. This CDR3 is 16 amino acids long. Trimming left V 2 bases short and J 2 bases short, with 12 bases between. For the CDR3, the DNA is TGTGCCAGCAGCTTACGAATCATGGAAAACACCGGGGAGCTGTTTTTT. Protein sequence: CASSLRIMENTGELFF.

The rearrangement joins TRBV30 to TRBJ2-7; TRBD1 might be the D (6 bases). V lost 4 bases and J 4 bases, leaving 17 bases between the germline ends. Germline CDR1 is GTSNPN and CDR2 is SVGIG (reference sequence). The CDR3 has 14 residues. The CDR3 nucleotides are TGTGCCTGGACCACAGGGTCTCCCTCTTACGAGCAGTACTTC. This sequence encodes CAWTTGSPSYEQYF.

The chain is built from TRBV2 and TRBJ1-6, with TRBD1 as a possible D gene (5 bases). There are 12 residues in the CDR3. CDR1 and CDR2 (germline): SNHLY, FYNNEI. Trimming removed 5 bases at V and 8 bases at J, with 7 bases between. The CDR3 here is CASSLGDSPLHF. CDR3 bases: TGTGCCAGCAGTCTGGGGGATTCACCCCTCCACTTT.

This clone has more than one count but fewer than ten. V usage is TRBV30 and J usage is TRBJ1-1, with 7 bases aligning to TRBD1. The CDR3 length is 13 residues. V shed 0 bases, J shed 4 bases, and the junction held 2 bases outside the gene matches. Germline values: CDR1 GTSNPN, CDR2 SVGIG (reference sequence). Written as DNA, the CDR3 is TGTGCCTGGAGTGTAGCAGGGGGCACTGAAGCTTTCTTT. This gives the protein CAWSVAGGTEAFF.

The J gene is TRBJ2-7, the V gene TRBV5-6, with TRBD2 identical over 7 bases. Looked up from germline, CDR1 is SGHDT and CDR2 is YYEEEE. V shed 0 bases, J shed 3 bases, and the junction held 3 bases outside the gene matches. This CDR3 contains 14 residues. The CDR3 DNA sequence: TGTGCCAGCAGCTTGGCTAGCGGAGACTACGAGCAGTACTTC. It encodes CASSLASGDYEQYF.

The chain uses TRBV27 and TRBJ2-7, with TRBD1 matching 9 bases. Per the germline V gene, CDR1 is MNHEY and CDR2 is SMNVEV (reference sequence). The CDR3 has 14 amino acids. V was pared by 4 bases and J by 7 bases, with 8 bases of the junction left unmatched. The CDR3 loop reads CASSSRTGAGEQYF. CDR3 in DNA: TGTGCCAGCAGTTCACGGACAGGGGCGGGGGAGCAGTACTTC.

J is TRBJ2-1 and V is TRBV2; possible D gene TRBD2, 6 bases. The germline CDR1 and CDR2 sequences are SNHLY and FYNNEI. This CDR3 has 16 amino acids. Trimming took off 2 bases at V and 2 bases at J, with 13 bases between the two ends. In DNA form, the CDR3 reads TGTGCCAGCAGTGAAATGGCGGGATCACCCTACAATGAGCAGTTCTTC. It is translated as CASSEMAGSPYNEQFF.

This clone was detected only a few times. The chain recombines TRBV28 with TRBJ1-2; TRBD1 might be the D (6 bases). Trimming took 6 bases from V and 4 from J, leaving 12 bases between them. This CDR3 contains 13 residues. Germline V gene lookup returns CDR1 MDHEN and CDR2 SYDVKM. In nucleotides, the CDR3 is TGTGCCAGCAGAGGGGGACCGTTCTATGGCTACACCTTC. Its translation is CASRGGPFYGYTF.

Note on this clone: The same CDR3 is also encoded by other DNA sequences in this sample. The chain combines TRBV5-1 with TRBJ1-1, with D possibly TRBD1 on 6 matching bases. This CDR3 has 13 amino acids. The V end was cut by 5 bases, the J end by 1 base, with 9 bases between. The germline V gene has CDR1 SGHRS and CDR2 YFSETQ. CDR3 DNA sequence: TGCGCCAGCAGTCCGACAGGGAACACTGAAGCTTTCTTT. Translating gives CASSPTGNTEAFF. The variable domain in full, completed from reference TRBV5-1 and TRBJ1-1, reads KAGVTQTPRYLIKTRGQQVTLSCSPISGHRSVSWYQQTPGQGLQFLFEYFSETQRNKGNFPGRFSGRQFSNSRSEMNVSTLELGDSALYLCASSPTGNTEAFFGQGTRLTVV.

This clone was observed a handful of times. The chain is built from TRBV14 and TRBJ1-1; no clear D. CDR1 and CDR2 (germline): SGHDN, FVKESK. The CDR3 has 14 residues. V was clipped by 1 base and J by 0 bases, with 6 bases between them. The CDR3 nucleotides read TGTGCCAGCAGCCAAGGACTGATGAACACTGAAGCTTTCTTT. Translation gives CASSQGLMNTEAFF.

The chain joins TRBV6-5 to TRBJ1-6, with TRBD1 matching over 7 bases. CDR1 is MNHEY, CDR2 SVGAGI, per germline. The trim removed 3 bases at V and 8 bases at J, leaving 4 bases unmatched. The CDR3 contains 14 residues. The CDR3 sequence: CASSYTGEDSPLHF. In DNA, the CDR3 is TGTGCCAGCAGTTATACAGGGGAGGATTCACCCCTCCACTTT.

The genes are TRBV6-5 and TRBJ2-7; D tentatively fits TRBD1 or TRBD2 (5 bases each). Trimming pared 6 bases from V and 3 bases from J, leaving 12 bases between. The CDR3 contains 13 residues. The germline V gene has CDR1 MNHEY and CDR2 SVGAGI. CDR3 protein: CASRGPVVYEQYF. In nucleotides, the CDR3 is TGTGCCAGCAGGGGACCTGTAGTCTACGAGCAGTACTTC.

The genes are TRBV29-1 and TRBJ2-5, with TRBD1 matching over 9 bases. The J call is uncertain, as TRBJ2-7 better fits the DNA end. CDR1 SQVTM and CDR2 ANQGSEA come from the germline V gene. The CDR3 extends over 13 amino acids. CDR3 sequence (DNA): TGCAGCGTTGAGGGACAGGGAGCCTACGAGCAGTACTTC. This sequence encodes CSVEGQGAYEQYF.

This clone has only one observation. Distinct nucleotide sequences in the sample also encode this CDR3. V is TRBV5-5 and J is TRBJ1-2; D unclear. Germline CDR1 reads SGHKS; CDR2 reads YYEKEE (reference sequence). V lost 0 bases, J lost 2 bases, and 5 bases lay in between. The CDR3 consists of 13 residues. The CDR3 DNA follows: TGTGCCAGCAGCTTGGGGGTCAACTATGGCTACACCTTC. It is translated as CASSLGVNYGYTF.

This clone has a count of ten or more. This sequence joins TRBV6-1 and TRBJ2-5; no clear D. Germline V CDR1 and CDR2: MNHNS, SASEGT. Trimming shortened V by 1 base and J by 13 bases, and 16 bases separated the two germline ends. This CDR3 spans 13 amino acids. CDR3 loop: CASSEGGVFPGYF. The DNA of the CDR3 is TGTGCCAGCAGTGAAGGCGGAGTGTTCCCTGGGTACTTC.

The chain couples TRBV29-1 to TRBJ1-2; 7 positions match TRBD1. With V trimmed by 7 bases and J by 6 bases, 8 bases remained unmatched. Germline V CDR1 and CDR2: SQVTM, ANQGSEA. This CDR3 has 12 residues. CDR3 in DNA: TGCAGCGCCCTGACAGGGAAGAATGGCTACACCTTC. This translates into CSALTGKNGYTF.

With respect to this clone: This same CDR3 is encoded by further DNA sequences in the sample. The V and J genes are TRBV5-1 and TRBJ1-1; D possibly corresponds to TRBD1 (6 bases). CDR1 SGHRS and CDR2 YFSETQ come from the germline V gene. This CDR3 spans 14 amino acids. V lost 0 bases, J lost 5 bases, and 11 bases lay in between. CDR3 DNA sequence: TGCGCCAGCAGCTTGGACAGGGAGGGGACTGAAGCTTTCTTT. Translation: CASSLDREGTEAFF.

The rearrangement joins TRBV7-6 to TRBJ2-3; unclear D gene. The CDR3 contains 14 residues. Germline V CDR1 and CDR2: SGHVS, FNYEAQ. The germline V and J ends were trimmed by 4 bases and 4 bases, with 12 bases remaining between them. The CDR3: CASSSTTPPDTQYF. CDR3 nucleotide sequence: TGTGCCAGCAGCTCTACAACCCCCCCAGATACGCAGTATTTT.

This clone was picked up a small number of times. At the DNA level, this CDR3 is encoded by other sequences in the same sample as well. This chain uses TRBV30 with TRBJ1-3; no clear D. The length of the CDR3 is 13 residues. Germline CDR1 reads GTSNPN; CDR2 reads SVGIG (reference sequence). The V and J ends lost 2 bases and 4 bases respectively, with 9 bases between them. In DNA form, the CDR3 reads TGTGCCTGGAGTACCGGGGTCGGAAACACCATATATTTT. The encoded protein is CAWSTGVGNTIYF.